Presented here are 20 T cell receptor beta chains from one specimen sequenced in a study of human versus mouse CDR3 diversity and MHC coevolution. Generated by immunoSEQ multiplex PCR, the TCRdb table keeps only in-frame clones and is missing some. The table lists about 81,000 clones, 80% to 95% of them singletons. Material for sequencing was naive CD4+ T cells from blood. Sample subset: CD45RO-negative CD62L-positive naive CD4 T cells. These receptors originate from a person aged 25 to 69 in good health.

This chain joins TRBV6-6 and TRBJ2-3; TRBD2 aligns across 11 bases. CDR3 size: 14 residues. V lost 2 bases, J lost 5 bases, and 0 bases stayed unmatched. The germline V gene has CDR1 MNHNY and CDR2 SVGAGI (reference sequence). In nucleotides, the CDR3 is TGTGCCAGCAGTTACCTAGCGGGAGGAGATACGCAGTATTTT. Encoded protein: CASSYLAGGDTQYF.

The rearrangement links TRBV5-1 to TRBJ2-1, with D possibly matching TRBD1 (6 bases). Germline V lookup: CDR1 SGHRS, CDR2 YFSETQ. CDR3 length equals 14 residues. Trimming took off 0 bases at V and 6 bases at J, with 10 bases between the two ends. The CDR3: CASSLEGQPNEQFF. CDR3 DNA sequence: TGCGCCAGCAGCTTGGAAGGACAGCCCAATGAGCAGTTCTTC.

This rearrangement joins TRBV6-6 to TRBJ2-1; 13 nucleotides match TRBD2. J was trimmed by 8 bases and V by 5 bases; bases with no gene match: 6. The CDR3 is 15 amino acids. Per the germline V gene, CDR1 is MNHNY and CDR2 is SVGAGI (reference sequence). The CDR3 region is CASSQLAGGPYEQFF. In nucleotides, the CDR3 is TGTGCCAGCAGTCAACTAGCGGGAGGGCCCTATGAGCAGTTCTTC.

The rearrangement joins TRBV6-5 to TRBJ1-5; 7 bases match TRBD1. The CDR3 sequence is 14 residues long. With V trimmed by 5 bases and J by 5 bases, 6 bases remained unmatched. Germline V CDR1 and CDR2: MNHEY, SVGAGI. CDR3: CASSIYRGDQPQHF. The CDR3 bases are TGTGCCAGCAGTATCTACAGGGGAGATCAGCCCCAGCATTTT.

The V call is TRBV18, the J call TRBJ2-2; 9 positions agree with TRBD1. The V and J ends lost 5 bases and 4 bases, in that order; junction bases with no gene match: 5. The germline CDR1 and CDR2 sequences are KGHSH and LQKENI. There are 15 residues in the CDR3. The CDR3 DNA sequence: TGTGCCAGCTCAGAGGCGACAGGGGGCACCGGGGAGCTGTTTTTT. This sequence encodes CASSEATGGTGELFF. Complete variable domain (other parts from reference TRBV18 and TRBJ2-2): NAGVMQNPRHLVRRRGQEARLRCSPMKGHSHVYWYRQLPEEGLKFMVYLQKENIIDESGMPKERFSAEFPKEGPSILRIQQVVRGDSAAYFCASSEATGGTGELFFGEGSRLTVL.

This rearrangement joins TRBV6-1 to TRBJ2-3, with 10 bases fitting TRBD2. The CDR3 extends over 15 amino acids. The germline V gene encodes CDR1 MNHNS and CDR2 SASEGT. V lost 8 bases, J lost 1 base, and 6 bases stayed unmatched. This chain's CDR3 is CASRQTSGGTDTQYF. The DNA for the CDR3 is TGTGCCAGCCGACAAACTAGCGGGGGCACAGATACGCAGTATTTT.

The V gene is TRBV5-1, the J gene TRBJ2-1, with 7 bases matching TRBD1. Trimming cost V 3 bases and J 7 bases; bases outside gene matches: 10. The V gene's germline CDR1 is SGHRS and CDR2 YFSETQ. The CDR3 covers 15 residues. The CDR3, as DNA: TGCGCCAGCAGCTGGACAGGAGTAGGACCTAATGAGCAGTTCTTC. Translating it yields CASSWTGVGPNEQFF.

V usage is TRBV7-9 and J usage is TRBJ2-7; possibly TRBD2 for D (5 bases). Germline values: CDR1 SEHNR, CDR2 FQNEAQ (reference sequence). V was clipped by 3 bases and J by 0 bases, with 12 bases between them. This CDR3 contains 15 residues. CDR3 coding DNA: TGTGCCAGCAGCTTGGGAGCCGCGAGCTCCTACGAGCAGTACTTC. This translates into CASSLGAASSYEQYF.

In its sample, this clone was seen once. For the CDR3, the DNA is TGTGCCAGTAGTTCGGGACTCACCCTCCAAGAGACCCAGTACTTC. It translates to CASSSGLTLQETQYF. This sequence joins TRBV19 and TRBJ2-5, with D maybe TRBD2 (6 bases). CDR1 is LNHDA, CDR2 SQIVND, per germline (reference sequence). This CDR3 region has 15 residues. V was trimmed by 5 bases and J by 1 base, leaving 14 bases between them.

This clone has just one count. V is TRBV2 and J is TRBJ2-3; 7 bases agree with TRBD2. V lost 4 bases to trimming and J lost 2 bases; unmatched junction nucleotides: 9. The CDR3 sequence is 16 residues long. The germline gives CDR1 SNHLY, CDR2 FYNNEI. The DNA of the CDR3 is TGTGCCAGCAGTGGGCCCGGGACTACCCTCACAGATACGCAGTATTTT. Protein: CASSGPGTTLTDTQYF.

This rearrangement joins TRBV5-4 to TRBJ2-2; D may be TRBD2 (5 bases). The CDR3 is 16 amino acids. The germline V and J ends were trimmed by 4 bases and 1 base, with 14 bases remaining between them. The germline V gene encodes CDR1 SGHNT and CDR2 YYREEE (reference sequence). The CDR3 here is CASSLSRGMNTGELFF. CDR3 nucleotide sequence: TGTGCCAGCAGCCTGTCACGGGGAATGAACACCGGGGAGCTGTTTTTT.

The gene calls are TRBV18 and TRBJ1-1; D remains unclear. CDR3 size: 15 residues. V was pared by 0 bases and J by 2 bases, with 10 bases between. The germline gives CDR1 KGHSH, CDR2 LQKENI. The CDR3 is CASSPPLAGNTEAFF. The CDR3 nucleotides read TGTGCCAGCTCACCACCTCTGGCAGGCAACACTGAAGCTTTCTTT.

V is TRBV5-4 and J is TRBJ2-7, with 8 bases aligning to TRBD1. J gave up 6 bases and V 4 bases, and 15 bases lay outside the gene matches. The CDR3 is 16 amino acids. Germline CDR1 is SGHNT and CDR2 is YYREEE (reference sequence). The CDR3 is CASSAGQGGILSEQYF. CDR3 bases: TGTGCCAGCAGCGCCGGACAGGGTGGGATTTTGTCCGAGCAGTACTTC.

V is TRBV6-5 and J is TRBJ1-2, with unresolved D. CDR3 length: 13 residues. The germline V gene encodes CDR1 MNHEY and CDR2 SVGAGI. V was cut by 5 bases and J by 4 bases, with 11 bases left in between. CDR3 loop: CASSETRFYGYTF. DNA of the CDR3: TGTGCCAGCAGTGAAACCCGGTTCTATGGCTACACCTTC.

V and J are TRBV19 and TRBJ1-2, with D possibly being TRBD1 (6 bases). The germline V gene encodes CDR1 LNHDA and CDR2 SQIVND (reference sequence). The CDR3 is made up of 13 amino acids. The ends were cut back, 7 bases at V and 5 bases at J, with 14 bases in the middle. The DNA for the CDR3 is TGTGCCAGTATGGGGGGGCTTAGGTATGGCTACACCTTC. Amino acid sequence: CASMGGLRYGYTF.

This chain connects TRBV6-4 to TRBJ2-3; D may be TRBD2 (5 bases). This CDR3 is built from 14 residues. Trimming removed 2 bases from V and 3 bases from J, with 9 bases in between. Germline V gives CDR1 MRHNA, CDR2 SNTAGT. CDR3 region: CASSDRTGTDTQYF. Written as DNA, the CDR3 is TGTGCCAGCAGTGACCGGACGGGGACAGATACGCAGTATTTT.

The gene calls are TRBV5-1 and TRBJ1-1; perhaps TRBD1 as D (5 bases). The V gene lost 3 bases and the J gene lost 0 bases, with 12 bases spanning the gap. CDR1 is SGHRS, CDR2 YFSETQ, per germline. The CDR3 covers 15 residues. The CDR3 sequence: CASSSRTSLNTEAFF. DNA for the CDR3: TGCGCCAGCAGCTCCCGGACATCCTTGAACACTGAAGCTTTCTTT.

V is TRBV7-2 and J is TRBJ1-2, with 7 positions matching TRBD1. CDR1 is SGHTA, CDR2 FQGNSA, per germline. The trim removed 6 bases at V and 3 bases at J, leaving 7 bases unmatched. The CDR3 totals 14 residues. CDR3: CASSHRGSDYGYTF. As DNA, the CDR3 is TGTGCCAGCAGTCACAGGGGCTCCGACTATGGCTACACCTTC.

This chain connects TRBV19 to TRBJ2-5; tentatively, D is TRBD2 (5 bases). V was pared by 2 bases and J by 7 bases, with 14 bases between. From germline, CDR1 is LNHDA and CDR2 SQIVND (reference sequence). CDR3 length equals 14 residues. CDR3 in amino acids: CASSISGLKGTQYF. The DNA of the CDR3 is TGTGCCAGTAGTATATCTGGACTTAAAGGGACCCAGTACTTC.

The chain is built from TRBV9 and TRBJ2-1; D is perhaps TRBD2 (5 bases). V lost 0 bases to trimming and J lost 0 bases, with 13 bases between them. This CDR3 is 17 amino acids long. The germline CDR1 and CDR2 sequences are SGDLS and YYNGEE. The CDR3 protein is CASSVAGLDLSYNEQFF. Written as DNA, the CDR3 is TGTGCCAGCAGCGTAGCGGGATTAGACCTCTCCTACAATGAGCAGTTCTTC.